The TCR beta chain described here comes from a study of blood T cell repertoires in COVID-19. CDR1 and CDR2 from the germline V gene are MNHEY and SVGAGI. This CDR3 is 16 amino acids long. V lost 0 bases and J lost 2; bases outside the gene matches: 1. In the authors' methods: Amplification of reference gene primers was used by the study to estimate nucleated cell counts. The protocol was immunoSEQ multiplex PCR, while the TCRdb copy is restricted to in-frame clones and leaves out a portion. V and J calls and clone size are as listed in that table; D and trimming were resolved from the DNA. The profile shows 390,000 or so clones, roughly four fifths of them singletons.

The TCR was taken from a woman in her forties or fifties who had recovered from COVID-19. The J gene is TRBJ2-5, the V gene TRBV6-5; 12 bases match TRBD2. Sequencing was performed on PBMCs or T cells enriched from blood (not recorded which). This chain's CDR3 is CASSYSLAGGQETQYF. CDR3 nucleotide sequence: TGTGCCAGCAGTTACTCTCTAGCGGGGGGGCAAGAGACCCAGTACTTC.